These 3 T cell receptor beta chains share one sample of origin, sequenced in a study of T cells in Graves' hyperthyroidism and ophthalmopathy. The investigators amplified TCR beta CDR3 regions from RNA transcripts. HTBI primers were employed in a first-round RT-PCR of the TCR CDR3. TCRdb independently ran MiXCR on the multiplex PCR reads; one entry per CDR3 protein. The repertoire has some 400,000 distinct CDR3 sequences, approximately 13% of them found once; the top ten carry less than 25%. The sample was blood. Every receptor here comes from a man aged 30 to 39 with Graves' hyperthyroidism that later progressed to Graves' ophthalmopathy.

This chain uses TRBV20-1 with TRBJ2-7; tentatively, D is TRBD1 (5 bases). The CDR3 totals 13 residues. Trimming shortened V by 1 base and J by 1 base, and 8 bases separated the two germline ends. The germline V gene has CDR1 DFQATT and CDR2 SNEGSKA (reference sequence). The chain's CDR3 is CSARGPGSYEQYF. In DNA form, the CDR3 reads TGCAGTGCTAGAGGGCCAGGGTCCTACGAGCAGTACTTC.

CDR3 DNA sequence: TGTGCCAGCAGCCAAGCTCCCCATCCCACCCATACGCAGTATTTT. As protein: CASSQAPHPTHTQYF. The rearrangement uses TRBV3-1 and TRBJ2-3; D remains unclear. The germline V gene encodes CDR1 LGHDT and CDR2 YNNKEL (reference sequence). V was trimmed by 1 base and J by 7 bases, leaving 15 bases between them. CDR3 size: 15 residues.

Many counts were recorded for this clonotype. This rearrangement joins TRBV18 to TRBJ2-5; D is undetermined. Germline CDR1 and CDR2: KGHSH and LQKENI. This CDR3 has 12 amino acids. V gave up 2 bases and J gave up 3 bases, with 4 bases separating them. The CDR3 protein is CASSPGEETQYF. The CDR3, as DNA: TGTGCCAGCTCACCAGGTGAAGAGACCCAGTACTTC.